This T cell receptor (beta chain) was recovered during a study of T cell repertoires in cytomegalovirus infection. This clonotype was observed a few times. The antigen is undetermined. TCRdb ran MiXCR on the reads and lists one entry per CDR3 protein. This repertoire shows about 830,000 distinct CDR3 sequences, about 33% found once; its top ten account for roughly 12%. The germline CDR1 and CDR2 sequences are LGHNA and YNFKEQ. There are 18 residues in the CDR3. V trimming: 3 bases; J trimming: 1 base; junction bases outside the gene matches: 6. The receptor was isolated from a human donor in good health (CMV status not recorded). Some clones in this sample may be carry-over from other donors' samples. This rearrangement joins TRBV4-2 to TRBJ2-3, with TRBD2 matching 14 bases. Sequenced here: cultured CD8+ T cells from PBMCs, sampled from culture after CMV antigen stimulation. The CDR3 region is CASSHPTGLAGGTDTQYF. The CDR3 bases are TGTGCCAGCAGCCATCCTACGGGACTAGCGGGGGGCACAGATACGCAGTATTTT.